A selection of T cell receptor beta chains follows, all from one sample in a study of blood T cell repertoires in COVID-19. The assay was immunoSEQ multiplex PCR, and TCRdb's table has in-frame clones only and misses some. The sample includes 61,000 or so clones, 88% seen only once; the top ten take around 21%. The source material was peripheral blood. The receptor source for this set is a woman aged 50 to 60 with active or convalescent COVID-19. The CDR3 runs from the conserved cysteine through the conserved F or W. Fields, in order: J gene, V gene, clone size, D gene, CDR3 DNA, CDR3 protein. D genes are given only for firm matches. Expanded clones get a size class; other rows say once, few or many, or leave the size out.

TRBJ2-7 | TRBV5-6 | once | TRBD2 | TGTGCCAGCAGCTTGGCCGGGACTAGCGGGAGCGAGCAGTACTTC | CASSLAGTSGSEQYF
TRBJ1-3 | TRBV10-2 | once | NA | TGCGCCAGCAGTGATCAAAACAGGGCCTCTGGAAACACCATATATTTT | CASSDQNRASGNTIYF
TRBJ2-7 | TRBV7-2 | few | TRBD2 | TGTGCCAGCAGCTTAGTAACTTTCGGGGGAGGGCCTTCTTACGAGCAGTACTTC | CASSLVTFGGGPSYEQYF
TRBJ1-2 | TRBV6-5 | NA | NA | TGTGCCAGCGGTTTTGGCTTCGAAGATGGCTACACCTTC | CASGFGFEDGYTF
TRBJ2-2 | TRBV24-1 | NA | NA | TGTGCCACCCAAGCAGGCACCGGGGAGCTGTTTTTT | CATQAGTGELFF
TRBJ2-3 | TRBV29-1 | NA | TRBD2 | TGCAGCGTTGTACCCCTCCATGGACTAGCGGGGATCACAGATACGCAGTATTTT | CSVVPLHGLAGITDTQYF
TRBJ1-5 | TRBV27 | NA | TRBD1 | TGTGCCAGCAGTTTATCGGACAGGGGGGCAACAAATAGCAATCAGCCCCAGCATTTT | CASSLSDRGATNSNQPQHF
TRBJ2-7 | TRBV25-1 | NA | TRBD2 | TGTGCCAGCATCGGCGGGGGGACCTACGAGCAGTACTTC | CASIGGGTYEQYF
TRBJ1-2 | TRBV7-9 | NA | NA | TGTGCCAGCAGCCAGGGACAACACTATGGCTACACCTTC | CASSQGQHYGYTF
TRBJ2-1 | TRBV14 | once | NA | TGTGCCAGCAGCCAAGGAGCGGGTTTGAGGGGGCCTACCCCCTACAATGAGCAGTTCTTC | CASSQGAGLRGPTPYNEQFF
TRBJ1-2 | TRBV6-1 | NA | NA | TGTGCCAGCAGTGAACGTGGAGGGGCAGTGAATGGCTACACCTTC | CASSERGGAVNGYTF
TRBJ2-5 | TRBV5-5 | once | NA | TGTGCCAGCAGGGCCGACAACCAAGAGACCCAGTACTTC | CASRADNQETQYF
TRBJ1-1 | TRBV7-2 | once | NA | TGTGCCAGCAGCTTTACAACGAACACTGAAGCTTTCTTT | CASSFTTNTEAFF
TRBJ2-2 | TRBV3-1/TRBV3-2 | NA | TRBD1 | TGTGCCAGCAGCCGGACCGGGACAGGGGTTAGGGTGTTTTTT | CASSRTGTGVRVFF
TRBJ2-2 | TRBV7-9 | NA | NA | TGTGCCAGCAGCGGGGGGAAGGGAACCGGGGAGCTGTTTTTT | CASSGGKGTGELFF
TRBJ2-1 | TRBV9 | NA | TRBD2 | TGTGCCAGCAGCGTAGGGGGGACTAGCGGCTCCTACAATGAGCAGTTCTTC | CASSVGGTSGSYNEQFF
TRBJ2-3 | TRBV15 | NA | NA | TGTGCCACCAGCAGAGACGGGGTAGCCACAGATACGCAGTATTTT | CATSRDGVATDTQYF
TRBJ1-1 | TRBV25-1 | NA | TRBD1 | TGTGCCAGCAGTGTTCCAGGGGGCACTGAAGCTTTCTTT | CASSVPGGTEAFF
TRBJ1-1 | TRBV12-5 | NA | NA | TGTGCTAGTGGTTTGGTACGGGTGAGAGGGATGAACACTGAAGCTTTCTTT | CASGLVRVRGMNTEAFF
TRBJ1-1 | TRBV29-1 | once | NA | TGCAGCGTTGCCCGGCAGGGATGGGCTTTCTTT | CSVARQGWAFF
TRBJ2-1 | TRBV19 | NA | NA | TGTGCCAGTAGTATTGGTTCCGGGGGAGATGAGCAGTTCTTC | CASSIGSGGDEQFF
TRBJ1-2 | TRBV15 | once | NA | TGTGCCACCAGCAGAGATTGGAGCCTCAACTATGGCTACACCTTC | CATSRDWSLNYGYTF
TRBJ2-1 | TRBV11-3 | NA | NA | TGTGCCAGCAGCCAAGAGGCGGGAAGCTCCTACAATGAGCAGTTCTTC | CASSQEAGSSYNEQFF
TRBJ2-3 | TRBV2 | NA | NA | TGTGCCAGCAGTGTTGTGGACTCAGCAGATACGCAGTATTTT | CASSVVDSADTQYF
TRBJ2-5 | TRBV11-2 | once | TRBD2 | TGTGCCAGCAGCTTGGTGTCAGGAGCGGGGGGAGGTGTGGAGACCCAGTACTTC | CASSLVSGAGGGVETQYF
TRBJ2-3 | TRBV18 | NA | TRBD2 | TGTGCCAGCTCAGGACTAGCGGGCACAGATACGCAGTATTTT | CASSGLAGTDTQYF
TRBJ2-3 | TRBV12-2 | NA | NA | TGTGCAAGTCGCTTAGATCGTCGGGTCCTTAGCACAGATACGCAGTATTTT | CASRLDRRVLSTDTQYF
TRBJ1-1 | TRBV3-1/TRBV3-2 | once | NA | TGTGCCAGCAACCAAGTAGATCAGAACACTGAAGCTTTCTTT | CASNQVDQNTEAFF
TRBJ2-1 | TRBV15 | NA | TRBD2 | TGTGCCACCAGCAGAGATCCTGGCGGGAGTCCCTTCAATGAGCAGTTCTTC | CATSRDPGGSPFNEQFF
TRBJ2-7 | TRBV19 | NA | NA | TGTGCCAGTAGTGAATCAGGTCTCCGCTACGAGCAGTACTTC | CASSESGLRYEQYF
TRBJ2-2 | TRBV28 | once | TRBD1 | TGTGCCAGCAGTTTGGGACAGAGGCAAATAACGACCGGGGAGCTGTTTTTT | CASSLGQRQITTGELFF
TRBJ2-3 | TRBV15 | NA | NA | TGTGCCACCAGCAGAGATGGGCGGGTGAGCACAGATACGCAGTATTTT | CATSRDGRVSTDTQYF
TRBJ1-1 | TRBV13 | NA | NA | TGTGCCAGCTATAGTGGAGGCACTGAAGCTTTCTTT | CASYSGGTEAFF
TRBJ1-1 | TRBV2 | NA | NA | TGTGCCAGCAGTGAAGGGCGTGGGGCAGGCCCGAAGGAAGCTTTCTTT | CASSEGRGAGPKEAFF
TRBJ2-7 | TRBV19 | NA | TRBD2 | TGTGCCAGTAGTACCCCTCCTAGCGGGGCCTCCTACGAGCAGTACTTC | CASSTPPSGASYEQYF
TRBJ2-7 | TRBV29-1 | NA | TRBD1 | TGCAGCGTCCGGACAGGAGACTACGAGCAGTACTTC | CSVRTGDYEQYF
TRBJ2-7 | TRBV2 | few | TRBD1 | TGTGCCAGCAGCGACTGGGCGACAGGGGGCATCGACGAGCAGTACTTC | CASSDWATGGIDEQYF
TRBJ1-3 | TRBV15 | NA | NA | TGTGCCACCAGCAGAGACCCGACAGCTGGAAACACCATATATTTT | CATSRDPTAGNTIYF
TRBJ2-3 | TRBV10-3 | NA | TRBD2 | TGTGCCACCTTAGCGGGCCCTAGCACAGATACGCAGTATTTT | CATLAGPSTDTQYF
TRBJ1-6 | TRBV5-4 | NA | TRBD1 | TGTGCCAGCAGCTCAGCAGGACAGGGCTCCTATAATTCACCCCTCCACTTT | CASSSAGQGSYNSPLHF
TRBJ2-2 | TRBV15 | few | NA | TGTGCCACCAGCACTCATAGAGACACCGGGGAGCTGTTTTTT | CATSTHRDTGELFF
TRBJ2-7 | TRBV9 | NA | NA | TGTGCCAGCACCGAAGGGGTTCAGGGCGACGAGCAGTACTTC | CASTEGVQGDEQYF
TRBJ2-7 | TRBV11-2 | once | NA | TGTGCCAGCAGCTTACTAGCCTACGAGCAGTACTTC | CASSLLAYEQYF
TRBJ2-2 | TRBV14 | NA | TRBD2 | TGTGCCAGCAGCCACTTCCCTCTAGCGGGAGGGGACACCGGGGAGCTGTTTTTT | CASSHFPLAGGDTGELFF
TRBJ1-2 | TRBV7-9 | NA | TRBD1 | TGTGCCAGCAGCCCCGGCAGGGGGCTCCTTGGCTACACCTTC | CASSPGRGLLGYTF
TRBJ1-5 | TRBV9 | NA | TRBD1 | TGTGCCAGCAGCGTAGGATGGGACAGGGGAGGTCAGCCCCAGCATTTT | CASSVGWDRGGQPQHF
TRBJ2-5 | TRBV18 | NA | TRBD1 | TGTGCCAGCTCACTGGGACAGGGAAGGAAAGAGACCCAGTACTTC | CASSLGQGRKETQYF
TRBJ2-1 | TRBV24-1 | NA | TRBD2 | TGTGCCACCAGTGATTTGAAGGGCGTGGGGACTAGTAGGGGCAATGAGCAGTTCTTC | CATSDLKGVGTSRGNEQFF
TRBJ1-1 | TRBV2 | NA | TRBD1 | TGTGCCAGCCAGACGACAGGGGGCTTGCGGACTGAAGCTTTCTTT | CASQTTGGLRTEAFF
TRBJ2-1 | TRBV5-1 | NA | NA | TGCGCCAGCAATAGTGACGGGTCCTACAATGAGCAGTTCTTC | CASNSDGSYNEQFF
TRBJ2-7 | TRBV27 | once | NA | TGTGCCAGCAGTTCCCCCCGGGACACCTACGAGCAGTACTTC | CASSSPRDTYEQYF
TRBJ2-5 | TRBV5-4 | NA | TRBD1 | TGTGCCAGCAGCTTGGCAGGGGGCGCAGGAGAGACCCAGTACTTC | CASSLAGGAGETQYF
TRBJ2-7 | TRBV15 | NA | TRBD1 | TGTGCCACCAGCAGACAGGACGGGACAGCTGACGAGCAGTACTTC | CATSRQDGTADEQYF
TRBJ2-5 | TRBV6-2/TRBV6-3 | NA | NA | TGTGCCAGCAGCCGGGCTACGAGTGGGGAGACCCAGTACTTC | CASSRATSGETQYF
TRBJ1-2 | TRBV20-1 | NA | NA | TGCGGACTTAGGTTTAACTATGGCTACACCTTC | CGLRFNYGYTF
TRBJ2-7 | TRBV4-1 | NA | NA | TGCGCCAGCAGCCAAGATCCGGGGTCGTCCTACGAGCAGTACTTC | CASSQDPGSSYEQYF